The 13 T cell receptor beta chains listed next were all sequenced from one sample in a study of control samples from healthy donors and cancer patients. Clones were read by immunoSEQ multiplex PCR, and TCRdb kept only the in-frame ones, dropping some. The sample includes approximately 97,000 clones, 92% of them seen just once. The material sequenced was blood. The receptors shown here come from a human donor in good health. The donor label of this sample is uncertain.

The chain combines TRBV25-1 with TRBJ1-1; D remains unclear. Trimming pared 1 base from V and 6 bases from J, leaving 12 bases between. Germline CDR1 reads MGHDK; CDR2 reads SYGVNS. The CDR3 has 14 amino acids. CDR3 nucleotide sequence: TGTGCCAGCAGTGAATCAAGAGTTCTTGCTGAAGCTTTCTTT. Encoded protein: CASSESRVLAEAFF.

This rearrangement joins TRBV28 to TRBJ1-5, with a possible D match to TRBD1 (6 bases). Trimming left V 5 bases short and J 1 base short, with 18 bases between. The CDR3 runs 17 residues. Germline V gene data show CDR1 as MDHEN and CDR2 as SYDVKM. CDR3 in amino acids: CASSQRGTGTSNQPQHF. As DNA, the CDR3 is TGTGCCAGCAGTCAAAGGGGCACAGGGACCAGCAATCAGCCCCAGCATTTT.

A note on this clone: The same CDR3 can be traced to other DNA sequences in this sample. The chain employs TRBV5-1 and TRBJ1-2; 8 bases match TRBD1. The CDR3 sequence is 16 residues long. Germline assignment: CDR1 SGHRS and CDR2 YFSETQ. J lost 8 bases, V lost 0 bases, and 12 bases had no gene match. CDR3 DNA sequence: TGCGCCAGCAGCTTGGGTGGGACAGGAGCTGGACTCGGCTACACCTTC. Its translation: CASSLGGTGAGLGYTF.

As DNA, the CDR3 is TGTGCCAGCAGCTTAGGGCACAGGTCCACTGAAGCTTTCTTT. Encoded protein: CASSLGHRSTEAFF. The chain couples TRBV11-2 to TRBJ1-1, with D tentatively TRBD1 (5 bases). CDR1 and CDR2 (germline): SGHAT, FQNNGV. V shed 1 base and J shed 4 bases, with 10 bases lying between them. The CDR3 has 14 residues.

The rearrangement links TRBV10-2 to TRBJ2-7; 7 bases align to TRBD1. CDR1 WSHSY and CDR2 SAAADI come from the germline V gene. V shed 0 bases and J 2 bases; nucleotides not matched to a gene: 4. The CDR3 runs 15 residues. The CDR3 sequence: CASSESSGQAYEQYF. The DNA of the CDR3 is TGCGCCAGCAGTGAGTCGAGTGGACAGGCCTACGAGCAGTACTTC.

The rearrangement uses TRBV18 and TRBJ2-1; TRBD1 agrees at 9 bases. The CDR3 has 15 residues. V lost 3 bases to trimming and J lost 7 bases; unmatched junction nucleotides: 7. Looked up from germline, CDR1 is KGHSH and CDR2 is LQKENI. CDR3 sequence: CASSPGTGFPNEQFF. The CDR3 DNA follows: TGTGCCAGCTCACCGGGGACAGGGTTCCCGAATGAGCAGTTCTTC.

This chain uses TRBV5-1 with TRBJ2-2; D is uncertain. Germline CDR1 reads SGHRS; CDR2 reads YFSETQ. The CDR3 has 16 amino acids. Trimming shortened V by 4 bases and J by 0 bases, and 13 bases separated the two germline ends. CDR3 in DNA: TGCGCCAGCAGCCTGGGAAGGACGGCGAACACCGGGGAGCTGTTTTTT. Protein sequence: CASSLGRTANTGELFF. Supplemented by reference TRBV5-1 and TRBJ2-2, the full variable domain reads KAGVTQTPRYLIKTRGQQVTLSCSPISGHRSVSWYQQTPGQGLQFLFEYFSETQRNKGNFPGRFSGRQFSNSRSEMNVSTLELGDSALYLCASSLGRTANTGELFFGEGSRLTVL.

V gene TRBV7-3 combines with J gene TRBJ1-3, with unresolved D. Germline V lookup: CDR1 SGHTA, CDR2 FQGTGA. The length of the CDR3 is 13 residues. V was trimmed by 6 bases and J by 4 bases, leaving 10 bases between them. The CDR3 nucleotides are TGTGCCAGCAGTCCTGGTTTCGGAAACACCATATATTTT. As protein: CASSPGFGNTIYF.

This chain joins TRBV6-5 and TRBJ1-5; perhaps TRBD1 as D (6 bases). Germline-derived CDR1 and CDR2 are MNHEY and SVGAGI. CDR3 length: 15 amino acids. V was shortened by 5 bases and J by 4 bases, with 15 bases between the two germline ends. DNA for the CDR3: TGTGCCAGCAGTCTTCAGGGGAGGCGGAATCAGCCCCAGCATTTT. This translates into CASSLQGRRNQPQHF.

This sequence joins TRBV10-1 and TRBJ1-5; D gene uncertain. The V gene lost 7 bases and the J gene lost 6 bases, with 4 bases spanning the gap. The CDR3 runs 10 residues. Per the germline V gene, CDR1 is WNHNN and CDR2 is SYGVQD (reference sequence). The CDR3 region is CASNSQPQHF. In nucleotides, the CDR3 is TGCGCCAGCAACAGTCAGCCCCAGCATTTT.

As DNA, the CDR3 is TGTGCCAGCAGTCGGAAGAAGGAATCGGTGGCGGGGGGGTACAATGAGCAGTTCTTC. This sequence encodes CASSRKKESVAGGYNEQFF. The genes are TRBV6-6 and TRBJ2-1; 9 bases match TRBD2. V lost 5 bases, J lost 4 bases, and 18 bases stayed unmatched. Germline loops: CDR1 MNHNY, CDR2 SVGAGI (reference sequence). The CDR3 is made up of 19 amino acids.

The chain joins TRBV12-3 or TRBV12-4 to TRBJ1-3; 7 bases align to TRBD1. Losses at the gene ends were 6 bases for V and 4 bases for J; bases not matched to a gene: 3. This CDR3 region has 13 residues. CDR3 DNA: TGTGCCAGCAGGGGGACAGAGGGAAACACCATATATTTT. Translating it yields CASRGTEGNTIYF.

This clone occurred once. This chain joins TRBV10-3 and TRBJ2-1, with D perhaps matching TRBD2 (5 bases). CDR1 and CDR2 (germline): ENHRY, SYGVKD. The CDR3 has 14 residues. The ends were cut back, 10 bases at V and 5 bases at J, with 18 bases in the middle. Here the CDR3 reads CATFNVPGDNEQFF. The CDR3 DNA reads TGTGCCACCTTTAATGTTCCCGGGGACAATGAGCAGTTCTTC.